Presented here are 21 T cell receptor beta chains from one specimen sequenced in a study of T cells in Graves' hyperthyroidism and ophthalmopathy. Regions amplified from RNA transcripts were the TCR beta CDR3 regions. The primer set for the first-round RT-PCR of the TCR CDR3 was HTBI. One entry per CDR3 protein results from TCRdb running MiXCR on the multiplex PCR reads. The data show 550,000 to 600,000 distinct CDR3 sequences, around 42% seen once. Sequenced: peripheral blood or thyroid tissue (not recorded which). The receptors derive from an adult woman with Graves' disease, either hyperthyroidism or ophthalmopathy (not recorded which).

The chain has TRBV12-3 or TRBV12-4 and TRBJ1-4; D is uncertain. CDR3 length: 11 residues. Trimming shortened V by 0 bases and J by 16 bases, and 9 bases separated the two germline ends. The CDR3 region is CASSLAGNQFF. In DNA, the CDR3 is TGTGCCAGCAGTTTAGCGGGCAATCAGTTTTTT.

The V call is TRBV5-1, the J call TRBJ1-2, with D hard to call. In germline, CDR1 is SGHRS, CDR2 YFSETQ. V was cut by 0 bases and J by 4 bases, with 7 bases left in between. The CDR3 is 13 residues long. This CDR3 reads CASSLDGRYGYTF. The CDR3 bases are TGCGCCAGCAGCTTGGACGGTCGCTATGGCTACACCTTC.

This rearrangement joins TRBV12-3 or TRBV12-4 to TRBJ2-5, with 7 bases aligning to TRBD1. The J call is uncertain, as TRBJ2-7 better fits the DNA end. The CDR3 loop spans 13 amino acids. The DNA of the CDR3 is TGTGCCAGCAGGGGTGGACAGGACTACGAGCAGTACTTC. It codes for CASRGGQDYEQYF.

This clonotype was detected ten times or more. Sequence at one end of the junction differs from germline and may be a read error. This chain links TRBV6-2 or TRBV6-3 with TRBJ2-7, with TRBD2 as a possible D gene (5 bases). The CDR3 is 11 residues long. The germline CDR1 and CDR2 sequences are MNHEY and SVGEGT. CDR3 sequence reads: CASSTPGSPSF. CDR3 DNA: TGTGCCAGCAGTACACCGGGATCACCCAGCTTC.

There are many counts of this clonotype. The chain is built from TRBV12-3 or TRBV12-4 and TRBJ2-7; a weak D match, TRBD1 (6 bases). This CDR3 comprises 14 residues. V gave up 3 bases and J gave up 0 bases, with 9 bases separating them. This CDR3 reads CASSFQGNSYEQYF. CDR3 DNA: TGTGCCAGCAGTTTTCAGGGGAACTCCTACGAGCAGTACTTC.

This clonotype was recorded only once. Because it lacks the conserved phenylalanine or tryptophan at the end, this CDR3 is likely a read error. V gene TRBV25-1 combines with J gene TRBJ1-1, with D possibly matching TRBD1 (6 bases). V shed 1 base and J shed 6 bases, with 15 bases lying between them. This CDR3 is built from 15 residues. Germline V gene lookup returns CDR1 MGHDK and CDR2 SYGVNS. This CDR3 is CASSEWGRGVAEAFL. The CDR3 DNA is TGTGCCAGCAGTGAATGGGGGCGTGGGGTGGCTGAAGCTTTCCTT.

The CDR3 DNA is TGCGCCAGCAGCTTGGACACGGGCAATGAGCAGTTCTTC. The encoded protein is CASSLDTGNEQFF. This rearrangement joins TRBV5-1 to TRBJ2-1; D gene unclear. The V end lost 0 bases, the J end lost 6 bases, and 7 bases lay between the germline ends. Looked up from germline, CDR1 is SGHRS and CDR2 is YFSETQ. The CDR3 covers 13 residues.

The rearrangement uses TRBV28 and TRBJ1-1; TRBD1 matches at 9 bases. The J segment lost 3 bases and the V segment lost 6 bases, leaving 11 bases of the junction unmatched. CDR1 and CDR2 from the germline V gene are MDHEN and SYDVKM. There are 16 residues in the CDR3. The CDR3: CASRPGTGIYYTEAFF. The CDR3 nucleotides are TGTGCCAGCAGGCCCGGGACAGGGATCTATTACACTGAAGCTTTCTTT.

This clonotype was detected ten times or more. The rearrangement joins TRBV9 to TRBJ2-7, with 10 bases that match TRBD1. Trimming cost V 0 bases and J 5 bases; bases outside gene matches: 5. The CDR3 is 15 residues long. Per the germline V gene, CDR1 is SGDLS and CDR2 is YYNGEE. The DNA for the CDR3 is TGTGCCAGCAGCGTAGGAGGGACAGGGGCGGACGAGCAGTACTTC. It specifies CASSVGGTGADEQYF.

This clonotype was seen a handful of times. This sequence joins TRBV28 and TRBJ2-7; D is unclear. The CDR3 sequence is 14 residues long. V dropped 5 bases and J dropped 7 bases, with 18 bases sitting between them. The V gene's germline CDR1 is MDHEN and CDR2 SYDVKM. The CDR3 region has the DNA TGTGCCAGCAGTACGACGGGCCGTCTGTTGGAGCAGTACTTC. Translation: CASSTTGRLLEQYF.

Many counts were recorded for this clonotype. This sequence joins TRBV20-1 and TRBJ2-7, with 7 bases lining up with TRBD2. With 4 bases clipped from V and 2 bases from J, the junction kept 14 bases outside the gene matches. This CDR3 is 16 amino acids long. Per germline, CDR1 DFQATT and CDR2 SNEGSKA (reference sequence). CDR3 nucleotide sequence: TGCAGTGCTAAACCCTCCGGGGGGTTTATGGCCTACGAGCAGTACTTC. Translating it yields CSAKPSGGFMAYEQYF.

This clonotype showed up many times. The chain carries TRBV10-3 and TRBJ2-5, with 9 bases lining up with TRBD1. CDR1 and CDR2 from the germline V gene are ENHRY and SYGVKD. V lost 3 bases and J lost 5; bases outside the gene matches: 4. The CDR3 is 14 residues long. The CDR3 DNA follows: TGTGCCATCAGTGAACGTGGACAGGGGGAGACCCAGTACTTC. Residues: CAISERGQGETQYF.

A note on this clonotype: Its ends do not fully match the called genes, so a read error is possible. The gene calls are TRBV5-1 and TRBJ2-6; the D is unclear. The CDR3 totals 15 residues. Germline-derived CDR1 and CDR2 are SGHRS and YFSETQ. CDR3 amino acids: CASSRWGDGTNVLTF. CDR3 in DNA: TGCGCCAGCAGCCGCTGGGGTGATGGGACCAACGTCCTGACTTTC.

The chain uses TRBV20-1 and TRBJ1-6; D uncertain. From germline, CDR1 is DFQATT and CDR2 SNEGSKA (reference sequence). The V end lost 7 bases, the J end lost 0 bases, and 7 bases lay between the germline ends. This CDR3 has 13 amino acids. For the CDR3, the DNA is TGCAGTGTTGGCAGCTCCTATAATTCACCCCTCCACTTT. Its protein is CSVGSSYNSPLHF.

In DNA form, the CDR3 reads TGTGCCAGCAGTCGGACAGGGACGGAGGAGCAGTACTTC. This translates into CASSRTGTEEQYF. The V and J genes are TRBV2 and TRBJ2-7; 8 bases match TRBD1. The germline V gene has CDR1 SNHLY and CDR2 FYNNEI. V lost 5 bases to trimming and J lost 7 bases; unmatched junction nucleotides: 7. The CDR3 spans 13 residues.

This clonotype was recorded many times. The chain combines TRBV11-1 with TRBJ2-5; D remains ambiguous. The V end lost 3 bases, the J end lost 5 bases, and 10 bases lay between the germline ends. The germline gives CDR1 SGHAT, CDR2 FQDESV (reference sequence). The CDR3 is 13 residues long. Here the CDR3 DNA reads TGTGCCAGCAGCTTTGATTATCGGGAGACCCAGTACTTC. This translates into CASSFDYRETQYF.

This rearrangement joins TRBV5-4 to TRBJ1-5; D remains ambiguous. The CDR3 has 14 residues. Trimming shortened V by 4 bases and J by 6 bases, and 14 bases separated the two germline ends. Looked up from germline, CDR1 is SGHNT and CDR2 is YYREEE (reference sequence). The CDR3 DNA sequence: TGTGCCAGCAGCCCCTCTAGCGGGAGTCAGCCCCAGCATTTT. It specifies CASSPSSGSQPQHF.

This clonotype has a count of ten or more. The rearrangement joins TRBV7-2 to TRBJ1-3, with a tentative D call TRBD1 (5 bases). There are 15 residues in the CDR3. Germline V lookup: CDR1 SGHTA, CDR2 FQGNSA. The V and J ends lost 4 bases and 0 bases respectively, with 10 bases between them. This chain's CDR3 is CASSSEGLSGNTIYF. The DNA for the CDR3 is TGTGCCAGCAGCTCGGAGGGACTCTCTGGAAACACCATATATTTT.

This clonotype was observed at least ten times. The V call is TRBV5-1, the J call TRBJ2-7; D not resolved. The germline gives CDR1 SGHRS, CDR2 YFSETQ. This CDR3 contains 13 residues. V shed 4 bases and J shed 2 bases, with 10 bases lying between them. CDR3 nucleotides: TGCGCCAGCAGCGATGGATTACCCTACGAGCAGTACTTC. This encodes CASSDGLPYEQYF.

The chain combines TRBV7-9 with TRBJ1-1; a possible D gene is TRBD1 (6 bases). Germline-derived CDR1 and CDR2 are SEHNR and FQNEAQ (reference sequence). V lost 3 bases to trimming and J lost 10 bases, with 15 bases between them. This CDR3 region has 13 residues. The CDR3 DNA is TGTGCCAGCAGCTTGGGGGCGTTGCTGAGAGCTTTCTTT. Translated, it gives CASSLGALLRAFF.

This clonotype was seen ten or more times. The CDR3 coding sequence is TGTGCCAGCAGCTTAGCGCTCGGTAGGGGCAAGTCCTACGAGCAGTACTTC. Translated, it gives CASSLALGRGKSYEQYF. This chain links TRBV7-6 with TRBJ2-7, with TRBD1 as a possible D gene (5 bases). This CDR3 contains 17 residues. The germline gives CDR1 SGHVS, CDR2 FNYEAQ. Trimming took off 0 bases at V and 1 base at J, with 16 bases between the two ends.